The TCR beta chain under discussion was sequenced for a study of graft-versus-host responses after intestinal transplantation. Across the study: Transplants given to recipients were multivisceral, liver-intestinal, or isolated intestinal. General observations from the study: GvH clones were identified in recipient marrow, with some first appearing in ileum or blood.

V dropped 6 bases and J dropped 4 bases, with 22 bases sitting between them. This CDR3 spans 18 amino acids. Germline CDR1 reads LGHNT; CDR2 reads FRNRAP. Assay used: immunoSEQ multiplex PCR; TCRdb lists only in-frame clones, some missing. The sample contains about 47,000 clones, about 95% of which appear only once. Remarks on this clone: The antigen remains unidentified.

Sequencing was performed on PBMCs, taken about 11 months after intestinal transplant. The J gene is TRBJ1-6, the V gene TRBV12-5; D unresolved. The receptor's source is a human patient who received an intestinal transplant, so some T cells may come from the graft donor. In DNA form, the CDR3 reads TGTGCTAGTGGACAGATCGAGTCCCAGAACAGTTATAATTCACCCCTCCACTTT. Translated: CASGQIESQNSYNSPLHF. Based on the CDR3 plus reference TRBV12-5 and TRBJ1-6, the full variable domain is DARVTQTPRHKVTEMGQEVTMRCQPILGHNTVFWYRQTMMQGLELLAYFRNRAPLDDSGMPKDRFSAEMPDATLATLKIQPSEPRDSAVYFCASGQIESQNSYNSPLHFGNGTRLTVT.